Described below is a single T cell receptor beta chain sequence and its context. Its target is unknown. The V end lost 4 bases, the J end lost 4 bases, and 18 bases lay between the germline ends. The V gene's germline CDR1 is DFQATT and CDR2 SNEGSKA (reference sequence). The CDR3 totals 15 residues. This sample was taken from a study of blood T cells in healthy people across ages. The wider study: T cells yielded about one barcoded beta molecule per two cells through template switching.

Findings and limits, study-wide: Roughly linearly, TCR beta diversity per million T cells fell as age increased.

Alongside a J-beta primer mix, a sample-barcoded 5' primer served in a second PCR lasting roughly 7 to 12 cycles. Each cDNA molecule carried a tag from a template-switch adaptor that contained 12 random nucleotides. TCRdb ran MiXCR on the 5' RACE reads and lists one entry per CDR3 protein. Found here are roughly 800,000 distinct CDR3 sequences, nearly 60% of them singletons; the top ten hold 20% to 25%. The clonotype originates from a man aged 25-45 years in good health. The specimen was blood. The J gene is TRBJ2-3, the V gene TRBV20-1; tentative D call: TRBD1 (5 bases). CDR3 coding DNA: TGCAGTGCTACGAGTGGGGCTTTTGGCGCAGATACGCAGTATTTT. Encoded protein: CSATSGAFGADTQYF.